One sample yielded the 6 T cell receptor beta chains listed below, sequenced in a study of T-cell memory formation after mild COVID-19. One entry per CDR3 protein, called by TCRdb with MiXCR from the 5' RACE reads. The sample yields hundreds of thousands of distinct CDR3 sequences, roughly 25% seen once. Sequenced input: PBMCs or a T cell subset sorted from them (not recorded which). The receptors derive from an adult woman who had mild COVID-19 (a few samples of this study predate the infection). Cell type and time point are not known.

V and J are TRBV18 and TRBJ2-3; TRBD2 aligns across 9 bases. V trimming: 3 bases; J trimming: 2 bases; junction bases outside the gene matches: 6. The germline CDR1 and CDR2 sequences are KGHSH and LQKENI. This CDR3 comprises 16 residues. The CDR3 region is CASSPGGGAITDTQYF. As DNA, the CDR3 is TGTGCCAGCTCACCGGGCGGGGGGGCCATCACAGATACGCAGTATTTT.

The V gene is TRBV5-1, the J gene TRBJ2-6; a possible D gene is TRBD2 (5 bases). Trimming took 6 bases from V and 4 from J, leaving 14 bases between them. CDR1 is SGHRS and CDR2 is YFSETQ in the germline V gene. The CDR3 covers 15 residues. This CDR3 reads CASKLPGSGANVLTF. The CDR3 DNA sequence: TGCGCCAGCAAGCTCCCGGGGTCCGGGGCCAACGTCCTGACTTTC.

This CDR3 reads CASSSGPYSTEAFF. The CDR3 DNA reads TGTGCCAGCAGCTCAGGGCCTTACTCCACTGAAGCTTTCTTT. The chain carries TRBV9 and TRBJ1-1; tentatively, D is TRBD1 (5 bases). The V gene's germline CDR1 is SGDLS and CDR2 YYNGEE. Between the trimmed V and J ends, which lost 4 bases and 4 bases, there was a span of 14 bases. The CDR3 has 14 residues.

At least ten counts were recorded for this clonotype. V and J are TRBV12-3 or TRBV12-4 and TRBJ1-3; D uncertain. V lost 1 base, J lost 1 base, and 5 bases lay in between. The CDR3 length is 14 residues. As DNA, the CDR3 is TGTGCCAGCAGTTTAGAGGGATCTGGAAACACCATATATTTT. This translates into CASSLEGSGNTIYF.

The chain is built from TRBV7-6 and TRBJ2-3; no clear D gene. The ends were cut back, 5 bases at V and 4 bases at J, with 10 bases in the middle. CDR1 is SGHVS and CDR2 is FNYEAQ in the germline V gene. The CDR3 is 13 amino acids. In DNA form, the CDR3 reads TGTGCCAGCAGCCCCTGGACGGCAGATACGCAGTATTTT. It encodes CASSPWTADTQYF.

The V gene is TRBV9, the J gene TRBJ1-2; D uncertain. Per the germline V gene, CDR1 is SGDLS and CDR2 is YYNGEE. The CDR3 contains 16 residues. V dropped 3 bases and J dropped 4 bases, with 19 bases sitting between them. CDR3 nucleotide sequence: TGTGCCAGCAGCGGTCCTACTCTCGACGGTATCTATGGCTACACCTTC. It encodes CASSGPTLDGIYGYTF.